This T cell receptor beta chain stems from a study of human T cells and chemical hapten exposure. Time point specified: patch test 3, about 24 weeks after DPC sensitization. Sample treatment: therapeutic diphenylcyclopropenone sensitization with weekly scalp DPC. This CDR3 has 17 amino acids. The ends were cut back, 5 bases at V and 0 bases at J, with 14 bases in the middle. Germline CDR1 reads MDHEN; CDR2 reads SYDVKM. Library construction involved attaching unique molecular identifiers to individual cDNA molecules, which allowed quantitative, reproducible TCR counting. MiXCR was run by TCRdb on the RACE reads, yielding one entry per CDR3 protein. The sample carries more than 80,000 distinct CDR3 sequences, 10% to 13% recorded once.

The chain uses TRBV28 and TRBJ1-6, with D perhaps matching TRBD1 (6 bases). The input for sequencing was whole blood, taken in connection with sensitization to the hapten diphenylcyclopropenone (DPC). This TCR came from a woman in her forties or fifties with alopecia areata. Some clones in this sample may be carry-over from other donors' samples. As DNA, the CDR3 is TGTGCCAGCAGTCCCCCCGGGACAAGCTCCTATAATTCACCCCTCCACTTT. Protein product: CASSPPGTSSYNSPLHF.